This T cell receptor (beta chain) was recorded in a study of T cells in Graves' hyperthyroidism and ophthalmopathy (dated by TCRdb to between 2017 and 2020). Context from the whole study: Peripheral blood was sampled at the time of initial diagnosis, prior to any treatment. To identify distinguishing TCR V-J signatures, a discovery cohort of about a hundred patients was used, comprising 40 to 45 with Graves' ophthalmopathy and about 59 with stable Graves' hyperthyroidism. Whether ophthalmopathy could be predicted prospectively was tested in an independent validation cohort made up of roughly 19 hyperthyroidism patients plus 17 patients who later progressed to ophthalmopathy. The 100 discovery patients were randomly split 7:3 into training and test sets. Thyroid tissue and blood T-cell repertoires from six Graves' hyperthyroidism patients were also compared in the study. After sampling, hyperthyroidism patients received methimazole starting at 30 mg daily, and ophthalmopathy patients received high-dose intravenous methylprednisolone. TCR Vbeta CDR3 sequencing of 130 to 150 peripheral blood samples (around 45 ophthalmopathy, about 74 hyperthyroidism and some 17 progressor patients) is reported in the paper. Findings and caveats that apply to the study as a whole: In validation, the model predicted progression to ophthalmopathy with over 60% sensitivity and about 72% specificity, a median of approximately 6.5 months before onset. Sample size was not statistically predetermined, and blinding of investigators to group allocation was not performed. Most expanded thyroid clonotypes (frequency above 0.001) were also detected in blood, a finding suggesting that blood repertoires may reflect thyroid immune responses. Ophthalmopathy was separated from stable hyperthyroidism by a 13 V-J signature model, with approximately 85% sensitivity and roughly 84% specificity obtained in cross-validation and 80%/75% obtained in testing.

Amplification of TCR beta CDR3 regions was carried out from RNA transcripts. A first-round RT-PCR of the TCR CDR3 used the HTBI primer set with the Qiagen OneStep RT-PCR kit. A second multiplex PCR round built the libraries, followed by size selection and purification. The libraries were sequenced on an Illumina HiSeq2000 using paired-end 100 bp reads. As for the authors' bioinformatics: SOAPnuke was used to process the raw data, removing reads that contained adapters or uncalled bases, had a mean Phred below 15, or lacked an exact match to the constant primer or identifier. COPE v1.2.5 was used to merge the high-quality paired reads, and each unique nucleotide sequence was defined as a clonotype. MiTCR v1.1 was used to align clonotypes to the IMGT TRBV, TRBD and TRBJ reference segments. The analysis included only V-J combinations with a frequency above 0.0001, which together covered approximately 99% of the repertoires. A TCS score was defined as the ratio of F50 (clonal expansion) to E x V (chaos), with BLOSUM62-based TCRdist applied between CDR3 peptides within each V-J. Welch's t-statistics and random forest reduced around 510 V-J features to 13, which were used in a naive Bayes classifier (R e1071). TCRdb applied fastp at Q25 and MiXCR to the public reads, then kept only in-frame beta chains. Rows with one shared CDR3 protein collapse into an entry with the most common genes and DNA. These V and J calls derive from TCRdb rather than the authors' analysis. This sample gives some 510,000 distinct CDR3 sequences in total; about 20% of them show up just once. The top ten hold about a quarter of the sample.

Graves' hyperthyroidism was defined as stable when no progression to ophthalmopathy occurred over 18 months of follow-up. The hyperthyroidism patients were between 18 and 65 years old and newly diagnosed, with a disease duration of less than 2 months. The study excluded patients with uncontrolled infections, other autoimmune diseases, pregnancy or lactation. Diagnoses relied on clinical symptoms, serum thyroxine and TRAb, thyroid ultrasound and orbital computed tomography. Ficoll-Paque density gradient centrifugation was used to isolate PBMCs from 8 to 10 ml of fresh peripheral blood. Total RNA was extracted with Trizol reagent, and quality was checked on an Agilent 2100 Bioanalyzer. This clonotype was picked up many times. Its specific antigen is unknown. Nothing much larger sits one base from this clone, and base qualities are not available. The receptor was isolated from a man aged 18 to 29 with Graves' hyperthyroidism. The sample was blood.

The CDR3 protein sequence reads: CASSPGQRGNGYTF. At the DNA level, the sequence is TGTGCCAGCAGCCCCGGACAGCGAGGAAATGGCTACACCTTC. Here the chain combines TRBV14 and TRBJ1-2; TRBD1 might be the D gene, on 6 matching bases. The germline ends are 15 bases apart after V is trimmed by 4 bases and J by 6 bases. The CDR3 runs 14 residues from the cysteine to the phenylalanine. The read is trimmed to its CDR3 DNA, 42 bases read in frame from base 1. CDR1 and CDR2 are drawn from the germline V gene: SGHDN, FVKESK. Supplemented by the reference TRBV14 and TRBJ1-2 proteins around the CDR3, the complete variable domain is EAGVTQFPSHSVIEKGQTVTLRCDPISGHDNLYWYRRVMGKEIKFLLHFVKESKQDESGMPNNRFLAERTGGTYSTLKVQPAELEDSGVYFCASSPGQRGNGYTFGSGTRLTVV.